Listed here are 8 T cell receptor beta chains from one sample, sequenced in a study of T cells in Graves' hyperthyroidism and ophthalmopathy. Amplification yielded TCR beta CDR3 regions, with RNA transcripts as the source. First-round RT-PCR targeting the TCR CDR3 was performed with the HTBI primer set. TCRdb called the multiplex PCR reads again in MiXCR, with one record for every CDR3 protein. The sample contains about 840,000 distinct CDR3 sequences, more than 30% of which appear only once. The material sequenced was blood. Receptors originate from a man between 18 and 29 years old with Graves' hyperthyroidism.

The chain links TRBV2 to TRBJ2-7, with TRBD1 identical over 7 bases. CDR1 SNHLY and CDR2 FYNNEI come from the germline V gene. This CDR3 region has 14 residues. With 6 bases clipped from V and 5 bases from J, the junction kept 10 bases outside the gene matches. Here the CDR3 DNA reads TGTGCCAGCAGCGTTGACAGGGTTGAACACGAGCAGTACTTC. Translating gives CASSVDRVEHEQYF.

The table lists this clonotype with a few counts. V usage is TRBV12-3 or TRBV12-4 and J usage is TRBJ2-2; possible D gene TRBD2, 5 bases. This CDR3 contains 14 residues. The V gene lost 3 bases and the J gene lost 2 bases, with 7 bases spanning the gap. The CDR3 nucleotides read TGTGCCAGCAGTTTGCCGGGAAACACCGGGGAGCTGTTTTTT. Translated: CASSLPGNTGELFF.

This clonotype was found a few times. The chain links TRBV20-1 to TRBJ2-7; possibly TRBD1 for D (5 bases). The germline gives CDR1 DFQATT, CDR2 SNEGSKA (reference sequence). The CDR3 is 15 residues long. The germline V and J ends were trimmed by 0 bases and 5 bases, with 17 bases remaining between them. Here the CDR3 DNA reads TGCAGTGCTAGAGATCCAGGGCTTCCCCTCCACGAGCAGTACTTC. Translated, it gives CSARDPGLPLHEQYF.

This clonotype showed up many times. V gene TRBV29-1 combines with J gene TRBJ1-1; D is perhaps TRBD1 (6 bases). Germline V gene sequence: CDR1 SQVTM, CDR2 ANQGSEA. The ends were cut back, 0 bases at V and 5 bases at J, with 16 bases in the middle. The CDR3 runs 15 residues. CDR3 coding DNA: TGCAGCGTTGAAGAGGAATCGGGGGCAGATACTGAAGCTTTCTTT. It encodes CSVEEESGADTEAFF.

This clonotype was seen a handful of times. The rearrangement uses TRBV7-9 and TRBJ2-2; 9 nucleotides line up with TRBD1. This CDR3 comprises 13 residues. The germline V gene encodes CDR1 SEHNR and CDR2 FQNEAQ (reference sequence). V lost 4 bases and J lost 6; bases outside the gene matches: 0. The CDR3 DNA reads TGTGCCAGCAGCTGGACAGGGGCCGGGGAGCTGTTTTTT. Its protein is CASSWTGAGELFF. Drawing the rest from reference TRBV7-9 and TRBJ2-2, the complete variable domain is DTGVSQNPRHKITKRGQNVTFRCDPISEHNRLYWYRQTLGQGPEFLTYFQNEAQLEKSRLLSDRFSAERPKGSFSTLEIQRTEQGDSAMYLCASSWTGAGELFFGEGSRLTVL.

The genes are TRBV5-4 and TRBJ1-2; TRBD1 matches 9 bases. Germline V lookup: CDR1 SGHNT, CDR2 YYREEE (reference sequence). Unmatched junction bases numbered 6, after V lost 0 bases and J lost 6 bases. CDR3 length: 15 residues. Here the CDR3 reads CASSLGTGDLDGYTF. The DNA for the CDR3 is TGTGCCAGCAGCTTGGGGACAGGGGATTTGGATGGCTACACCTTC.

The chain joins TRBV4-1 to TRBJ1-1; D is ambiguous. There are 14 residues in the CDR3. Germline V gene lookup returns CDR1 MGHRA and CDR2 YSYEKL. V gave up 0 bases and J gave up 3 bases, with 8 bases separating them. The CDR3 DNA sequence: TGCGCCAGCAGCCAAGAACCAGACTACACTGAAGCTTTCTTT. This codes for CASSQEPDYTEAFF.

The V and J genes are TRBV10-3 and TRBJ2-7; 8 bases map to TRBD2. The CDR3 covers 13 residues. V trimming: 10 bases; J trimming: 9 bases; junction bases outside the gene matches: 14. Per the germline V gene, CDR1 is ENHRY and CDR2 is SYGVKD. DNA for the CDR3: TGTGCCAGCGGCCGGGGAGCGGGAGTATTGCAGTACTTC. Translated, it gives CASGRGAGVLQYF.